This T cell receptor (beta chain) derives from a study of T cell responses to AZD1222 COVID-19 vaccine (dated by TCRdb to the early 2020s). For the study in its entirety: AZD1222 recipients with second doses at about 4 weeks or about 12 weeks were pooled, because spike-specific TCR depth and breadth did not differ between schedules. Trial participants were enrolled into age subgroups of 18-55, 56-69 and 70-plus years, which contained roughly 150, 30 and 60 TCR-sequenced participants, respectively. A total of approximately 240 trial participants underwent TCR sequencing, of whom about 210 received two doses of AZD1222 and around 25 received two doses of the MenACWY control vaccine. General conclusions and limits of the study: A significant rise in spike-specific TCR breadth and depth was observed after two AZD1222 doses relative to day 0 and relative to MenACWY recipients. Because no samples from the day 14 peak response were available, repertoires could be characterized only after the peak T cell response. Participants were mostly white British, with more females than males. The authors suggested clonal diversity may have been underestimated. Nearly half of unique spike-specific TCRs reportedly recognized epitopes outside regions mutated in the B.1.351 and B.1.1.7 variants. In the small 56-69-year group, the increase in depth fell short of significance, most likely because of low power. Vaccine-associated CD4 TCRs spanned the whole spike protein, with dominant responses in regions 160-218 and 743-854. Conclusions about previously exposed vaccinees are limited, since just five to seven AZD1222 recipients were seropositive for SARS-CoV-2 at baseline.

Reading the label with the study, this specimen's time point is: baseline before first vaccination. Vaccinee samples came from UK trials COV001 and COV002, including a single-blind randomized controlled phase 2/3 trial of AZD1222 (ChAdOx1 nCoV-19) in healthy adults. For TCRbeta chain sequencing, PBMC samples from trial participants were taken at day 0 and at day 28 after the second dose. As for this clone: No antigen is known for it. No per-base quality is available; no much larger clone lies one base away.

The CDR3 regions of human TCRbeta chains were analyzed by immunosequencing. The source study handled its data this way. Repertoire TCRs were matched against a reference library of SARS-CoV-2-specific TCRs generated with the MIRA antigen-specificity platform. Breadth was defined as the fraction of unique TCRs that were SARS-CoV-2-associated. Depth was defined as the fraction of total T cells that were SARS-CoV-2-associated. Each spike-specific TCR was assigned to its reactive spike region and to a CD4 or CD8 class using the MIRA data. Log10-transformed breadth and depth values were compared by one-way ANOVA with Sidak's multiple comparisons tests. The table was pulled from immuneACCESS by TCRdb, which kept in-frame rearrangements only. Such tables lose some clones; where checked, under half of the loss comes from unresolved V genes, and the rest has no known cause. That table is the source of V, J and clone size, and D and trimming were worked out from the DNA. This sample comprises some 130,000 clones, around nine tenths of them detected only once. Of the sample, less than 8.5% is held by the ten largest clones.

The CDR3 runs 12 amino acids, cysteine and phenylalanine included. Kept here is only the CDR3 DNA, which spans 36 bases and is read in frame from base 1. CDR1 is given as SGHAT and CDR2 as FQNNGV, both from the germline V gene. V loses 5 bases, J loses 6 bases, and the germline ends lie 5 bases apart. This specimen consisted of peripheral blood, obtained on day 0 of AZD1222 vaccination. The chain was built from TRBV11-2 and TRBJ1-6, with no confident D gene call. The TCR sequence derives from an adult in good health. The nucleotides are TGTGCCAGCAGCGACCCTAATTCACCCCTCCACTTT. It translates as CASSDPNSPLHF.